This is a list of T cell receptor beta chains from one sample in a study of shared clonotypes between healthy human individuals. The table came from immunoSEQ multiplex PCR; TCRdb's copy has only in-frame clones and leaves some out. The sample holds about 2,500,000 clones; around nine tenths are singletons and the top ten take 0.11% to 0.15%. The sequenced sample was naive CD4+ T cells sorted from blood. Receptors originate from a young man in good health. CDR3s include the opening cysteine and the closing phenylalanine or tryptophan. D genes are given only for firm matches. Clone size is not always given. Where it is, it says once, few, many or a class for expanded clones.

NA	TRBJ2-7	NA	TRBV6-5	CASRGILADEQYF	TGTGCCAGCAGAGGGATTTTGGCCGACGAGCAGTACTTC
NA	TRBJ2-3	NA	TRBV5-1	CASSWRPGHADTQYF	TGCGCCAGCAGCTGGAGGCCAGGACACGCAGATACGCAGTATTTT
TRBD2	TRBJ2-3	NA	TRBV5-6	CASSLGRGLAGLDTQYF	TGTGCCAGCAGCTTGGGACGAGGACTAGCGGGCCTAGATACGCAGTATTTT
NA	TRBJ1-6	NA	TRBV14	CASSQEMRILDNSPLHF	TGTGCCAGCAGCCAAGAGATGAGAATTCTGGATAATTCACCCCTCCACTTT
NA	TRBJ2-3	NA	TRBV5-4	CASSSRGGVGTDTQYF	TGTGCCAGCAGCTCTCGAGGAGGGGTCGGCACAGATACGCAGTATTTT
NA	TRBJ1-3	once	TRBV5-1	CASSLGQRNSGNTIYF	TGCGCCAGCAGCTTGGGCCAAAGAAACTCTGGAAACACCATATATTTT
NA	TRBJ2-3	NA	TRBV10-3	CAMSKGTDTQYF	TGTGCCATGAGCAAGGGGACAGATACGCAGTATTTT
TRBD1	TRBJ2-7	NA	TRBV6-6	CASMPGQGRYEQYF	TGTGCCAGTATGCCGGGACAGGGACGCTACGAGCAGTACTTC
NA	TRBJ2-7	NA	TRBV10-3	CAISETRAGYEQYF	TGTGCCATCAGTGAAACGCGGGCCGGCTACGAGCAGTACTTC
NA	TRBJ2-3	NA	TRBV5-6	CASGPYTDTQYF	TGTGCCAGCGGCCCTTACACAGATACGCAGTATTTT
TRBD1	TRBJ2-5	NA	TRBV27	CASSLSSGQGKYF	TGTGCCAGCAGTTTATCTTCCGGACAGGGCAAGTACTTC
NA	TRBJ1-6	NA	TRBV4-1	CASSQGRGSYNSPLHF	TGCGCCAGCAGCCAAGGGCGGGGTTCCTATAATTCACCCCTCCACTTT
TRBD2	TRBJ2-7	NA	TRBV4-3	CASSQTGLAGGLNEQYF	TGCGCCAGCAGCCAAACGGGACTAGCGGGAGGTCTCAACGAGCAGTACTTC
TRBD1	TRBJ2-5	once	TRBV6-6	CASSYSRDRVETQYF	TGTGCCAGCAGTTACTCCCGGGACAGGGTAGAGACCCAGTACTTC
NA	TRBJ1-2	NA	TRBV10-3	CAIVTFPDSLEGYTF	TGTGCCATCGTAACTTTCCCCGACAGTTTGGAGGGCTACACCTTC
NA	TRBJ2-5	NA	TRBV15	CATSRDRLLETQYF	TGTGCCACCAGCAGAGATAGGCTTCTGGAGACCCAGTACTTC
TRBD2	TRBJ2-3	NA	TRBV5-1	CASRGTGLAGADTQYF	TGCGCCAGCAGGGGTACCGGACTAGCGGGGGCAGATACGCAGTATTTT
NA	TRBJ2-1	NA	TRBV10-3	CATTGNLGGEQFF	TGTGCCACAACAGGGAACCTTGGTGGTGAGCAGTTCTTC
NA	TRBJ1-6	NA	TRBV10-3	CASSGDYNSPLHF	TGTGCCAGTTCAGGGGACTATAATTCACCCCTCCACTTT
NA	TRBJ2-1	NA	TRBV7-9	CASSFGGYYNEQFF	TGTGCCAGCAGCTTTGGAGGATACTACAATGAGCAGTTCTTC
TRBD1	TRBJ1-2	NA	TRBV7-2	CASGGTGVGYGYTF	TGTGCCAGCGGTGGGACAGGGGTCGGCTATGGCTACACCTTC
TRBD1	TRBJ1-2	NA	TRBV27	CASSERTGRGYTF	TGTGCCAGCAGTGAGAGGACAGGGCGTGGCTACACCTTC
NA	TRBJ1-5	NA	TRBV7-9	CASSHSPGPGSNQPQHF	TGTGCCAGCAGCCACTCTCCGGGGCCCGGGAGCAATCAGCCCCAGCATTTT
NA	TRBJ2-3	NA	TRBV7-6	CASSPIPTDTQYF	TGTGCCAGCAGCCCCATCCCCACAGATACGCAGTATTTT
NA	TRBJ1-4	NA	TRBV15	CATRPSLNEKLFF	TGTGCCACTAGGCCTAGCCTTAATGAAAAACTGTTTTTT
NA	TRBJ2-3	NA	TRBV2	CASSRGGTSTDTQYF	TGTGCCAGCAGTAGGGGCGGAACGAGCACAGATACGCAGTATTTT
NA	TRBJ1-4	once	TRBV6-5	CASRSLEFNEKLFF	TGTGCCAGCAGGAGTCTTGAGTTTAATGAAAAACTGTTTTTT
NA	TRBJ1-5	NA	TRBV28	CASSPSGLNNQPQHF	TGTGCCAGCAGTCCGTCAGGGTTGAACAATCAGCCCCAGCATTTT
NA	TRBJ2-7	NA	TRBV4-2	CASSQDPGAGYEQYF	TGTGCCAGCAGCCAAGATCCAGGGGCTGGGTACGAGCAGTACTTC